These 24 T cell receptor beta chains were all obtained from the same sample, sequenced in a study of blood T cell repertoires in COVID-19. TCRdb's table, derived via immunoSEQ multiplex PCR, lists solely in-frame clones and lacks some. This table holds approximately 200,000 clones, approximately 83% found once. The sequencing input was peripheral blood. The receptors were sampled from a man in his 60s with acute or convalescent COVID-19.

The chain recombines TRBV11-2 with TRBJ2-2, with 8 bases fitting TRBD1. V shed 5 bases, J shed 2 bases, and the junction held 7 bases outside the gene matches. This CDR3 is built from 16 residues. Germline CDR1 and CDR2: SGHAT and FQNNGV. Written as DNA, the CDR3 is TGTGCCAGCAGCACCCGGACAGGGTCAAACACCGGGGAGCTGTTTTTT. It encodes CASSTRTGSNTGELFF.

This clone was seen a few times. The genes are TRBV28 and TRBJ1-1; tentatively, D is TRBD1 (5 bases). CDR1 is MDHEN and CDR2 is SYDVKM in the germline V gene. V lost 7 bases, J lost 5 bases, and 14 bases lay in between. The CDR3 loop spans 13 amino acids. The CDR3 protein is CASMVGGKTEAFF. Written as DNA, the CDR3 is TGTGCCAGCATGGTGGGGGGAAAAACTGAAGCTTTCTTT.

This sequence joins TRBV3-1 (or the pseudogene TRBV3-2) and TRBJ1-2; D is possibly TRBD1 (6 bases). The germline V and J ends were trimmed by 1 base and 2 bases, with 8 bases remaining between them. CDR3 length: 14 amino acids. Per germline, CDR1 LGHDT and CDR2 YNNKEL (reference sequence). The CDR3 DNA follows: TGTGCCAGCAGCCAAGCGGACAGAAACTATGGCTACACCTTC. As protein: CASSQADRNYGYTF.

This clone was seen just once. The rearrangement links TRBV5-1 to TRBJ2-5, with D tentatively TRBD1 (5 bases). CDR3 size: 16 residues. Deletions cut 5 bases from V and 0 bases from J, with 17 bases between. CDR1 and CDR2 (germline): SGHRS, YFSETQ. The DNA for the CDR3 is TGCGCCAGCAGAGTGGCCGGACAAACGTACCAAGAGACCCAGTACTTC. This translates into CASRVAGQTYQETQYF.

In DNA form, the CDR3 reads TGTGCCAGGAAGACAGGGGAGACCCAGTACTTC. It is translated as CARKTGETQYF. The chain is built from TRBV5-8 and TRBJ2-5, with 7 bases matching TRBD1. In germline, CDR1 is SGHTS, CDR2 YDEGEE. V shed 8 bases, J shed 5 bases, and the junction held 3 bases outside the gene matches. The CDR3 covers 11 residues.

The gene calls are TRBV19 and TRBJ2-6; D is uncertain. The CDR3 loop spans 15 amino acids. V was clipped by 1 base and J by 0 bases, with 4 bases between them. Germline loops: CDR1 LNHDA, CDR2 SQIVND (reference sequence). The CDR3 bases are TGTGCCAGTAGTATAGTACACTCTGGGGCCAACGTCCTGACTTTC. Translating it yields CASSIVHSGANVLTF. Full variable domain (remainder filled in from reference TRBV19 and TRBJ2-6): DGGITQSPKYLFRKEGQNVTLSCEQNLNHDAMYWYRQDPGQGLRLIYYSQIVNDFQKGDIAEGYSVSREKKESFPLTVTSAQKNPTAFYLCASSIVHSGANVLTFGAGSRLTVL.

J is TRBJ2-1 and V is TRBV7-9, with 14 bases that match TRBD2. The CDR3 runs 16 residues. Looked up from germline, CDR1 is SEHNR and CDR2 is FQNEAQ (reference sequence). After removal of 6 bases from V and 3 bases from J, the junction contained 4 bases not matched to a gene. CDR3 sequence reads: CASRSGLAGGYNEQFF. CDR3 coding DNA: TGTGCCAGCAGATCCGGACTAGCGGGAGGCTACAATGAGCAGTTCTTC.

The rearrangement joins TRBV6-4 to TRBJ1-2, with D perhaps TRBD1 (5 bases). The germline CDR1 and CDR2 sequences are MRHNA and SNTAGT. V lost 2 bases and J lost 2, with 24 bases in between. The CDR3 covers 19 residues. The DNA of the CDR3 is TGTGCCAGCAGTGACGACAGTGCCACCGCCGCCTCATTAAACTATGGCTACACCTTC. Its protein is CASSDDSATAASLNYGYTF.

Concerning this clone itself: Other DNA sequences of this sample code for an identical CDR3. The chain joins TRBV28 to TRBJ1-5; D ambiguous. This CDR3 region has 12 residues. Trimming took 2 bases from V and 4 from J, leaving 3 bases between them. Germline V CDR1 and CDR2: MDHEN, SYDVKM. CDR3 loop: CASSLANQPQHF. The CDR3 DNA reads TGTGCCAGCAGTTTAGCGAATCAGCCCCAGCATTTT.

The sample holds a few counts of this clone. The chain couples TRBV27 to TRBJ2-1, with 8 bases identical to TRBD2. The junction had 5 bases not matched to a gene; V was cut back by 4 bases and J by 3 bases. This CDR3 has 15 residues. The germline V gene has CDR1 MNHEY and CDR2 SMNVEV (reference sequence). CDR3 residues: CASSSLAESYNEQFF. The CDR3 nucleotides read TGTGCCAGCAGTTCACTAGCGGAGAGCTACAATGAGCAGTTCTTC.

The rearrangement uses TRBV19 and TRBJ2-7, with 7 nucleotides matching TRBD1. From germline, CDR1 is LNHDA and CDR2 SQIVND (reference sequence). V dropped 10 bases and J dropped 3; count of bases not matched to a gene: 9. This CDR3 has 13 amino acids. The CDR3 loop reads CATSNRGNYEQYF. In DNA form, the CDR3 reads TGTGCCACCTCGAACAGGGGCAACTACGAGCAGTACTTC.

The chain joins TRBV6-2 or TRBV6-3 to TRBJ1-5, with D possibly TRBD1 on 6 matching bases. Germline values: CDR1 MNHEY, CDR2 SVGEGT. CDR3 length: 19 residues. Trimming cost V 4 bases and J 2 bases, with 24 bases left between them. In nucleotides, the CDR3 is TGTGCCAGCAGTTCCTACTCAGGGGCCTCCCCCTGGGGCAATCAGCCCCAGCATTTT. Protein product: CASSSYSGASPWGNQPQHF.

This clone came up a few times. This chain joins TRBV19 and TRBJ1-5; weak D call: TRBD1 (5 bases). There are 16 residues in the CDR3. From germline, CDR1 is LNHDA and CDR2 SQIVND (reference sequence). Between the trimmed V and J ends, which lost 3 bases and 1 base, there was a span of 13 bases. In DNA form, the CDR3 reads TGTGCCAGTAGTATTGATATGGGGCAGAGCAATCAGCCCCAGCATTTT. It specifies CASSIDMGQSNQPQHF.

The chain uses TRBV18 and TRBJ1-5, with a weak D call TRBD1 (6 bases). CDR3 length: 13 residues. The germline V and J ends were trimmed by 5 bases and 4 bases, with 9 bases remaining between them. CDR1 and CDR2 (germline): KGHSH, LQKENI. The CDR3 is CASSMDRNQPQHF. The CDR3 DNA reads as TGTGCCAGCTCAATGGACAGAAATCAGCCCCAGCATTTT.

In this sample, this clone turned up a few times. J is TRBJ2-3 and V is TRBV2, with D tentatively TRBD1 (6 bases). V was clipped by 5 bases and J by 1 base, with 7 bases between them. Germline V gene data show CDR1 as SNHLY and CDR2 as FYNNEI. The CDR3 is 13 residues long. The CDR3 bases are TGTGCCAGCAGTTACAGGGGCACAGATACGCAGTATTTT. This encodes CASSYRGTDTQYF.

The chain joins TRBV4-1 to TRBJ2-5; 8 nucleotides agree with TRBD2. The CDR3 covers 17 residues. Trimming took 0 bases from V and 2 from J; bases not matched to a gene: 8. CDR1 is MGHRA and CDR2 is YSYEKL in the germline V gene. This CDR3 is CASSQDTSGRIQETQYF. Here the CDR3 DNA reads TGCGCCAGCAGCCAAGATACTAGCGGTCGGATTCAAGAGACCCAGTACTTC.

The V call is TRBV15, the J call TRBJ2-5, with TRBD2 matching 11 bases. CDR1 and CDR2 (germline): LNHNV, YYDKDF (reference sequence). The CDR3 runs to 18 residues. The junction had 7 bases not matched to a gene; V was cut back by 0 bases and J by 1 base. CDR3 region: CATSRERLAGGSQETQYF. DNA for the CDR3: TGTGCCACCAGCAGAGAAAGGCTAGCGGGAGGCTCCCAAGAGACCCAGTACTTC. Based on the CDR3 plus reference TRBV15 and TRBJ2-5, the full variable domain is DAMVIQNPRYQVTQFGKPVTLSCSQTLNHNVMYWYQQKSSQAPKLLFHYYDKDFNNEADTPDNFQSRRPNTSFCFLDIRSPGLGDTAMYLCATSRERLAGGSQETQYFGPGTRLLVL.

In its sample, this clone was seen many times. Other nucleotide sequences in the sample specify the same CDR3. CDR3 DNA: TGTGCCAGCAGTTTATCGACGGGACTGTTTGGGGAGCAGTACTTC. This gives the protein CASSLSTGLFGEQYF. The chain uses TRBV27 and TRBJ2-7; TRBD2 might be the D (6 bases). V was shortened by 0 bases and J by 7 bases, with 16 bases between the two germline ends. The CDR3 runs to 15 residues. The germline V gene encodes CDR1 MNHEY and CDR2 SMNVEV (reference sequence).

V gene TRBV27 combines with J gene TRBJ2-5; 9 bases line up with TRBD1. CDR1 and CDR2 from the germline V gene are MNHEY and SMNVEV (reference sequence). Trimming cost V 4 bases and J 4 bases; bases outside gene matches: 7. The CDR3 length is 15 residues. DNA of the CDR3: TGTGCCAGCAGTTACCTCGGGACAGGGCGAGAGACCCAGTACTTC. This gives the protein CASSYLGTGRETQYF.

The J gene is TRBJ2-6, the V gene TRBV7-2; 8 nucleotides line up with TRBD1. Germline V gene lookup returns CDR1 SGHTA and CDR2 FQGNSA. Unmatched junction bases numbered 9, after V lost 5 bases and J lost 0 bases. There are 18 residues in the CDR3. The CDR3 DNA is TGTGCCAGCAGCATCTCCCGGGACAGGATCTCTGGGGCCAACGTCCTGACTTTC. The encoded protein is CASSISRDRISGANVLTF.

This chain uses TRBV7-2 with TRBJ2-3, with 9 positions matching TRBD1. Trimming took 1 base from V and 3 from J; bases not matched to a gene: 5. Germline CDR1 and CDR2: SGHTA and FQGNSA. CDR3 length: 16 amino acids. In DNA, the CDR3 is TGTGCCAGCAGCTTAGTTCTACAGGGGGCGACAGATACGCAGTATTTT. Translation: CASSLVLQGATDTQYF.

This sequence joins TRBV30 and TRBJ1-2; unclear D gene. Trimming removed 5 bases from V and 4 bases from J, with 20 bases in between. The germline V gene encodes CDR1 GTSNPN and CDR2 SVGIG (reference sequence). The CDR3 is made up of 15 amino acids. CDR3 protein: CAWGGFGDIGYGYTF. The CDR3 bases are TGTGCCTGGGGCGGGTTCGGGGATATTGGCTATGGCTACACCTTC.

The V call is TRBV19, the J call TRBJ2-7; 7 bases are a match to TRBD1. The V gene end was trimmed by 3 bases and the J gene end by 4 bases; junction bases not matched to a gene: 6. The germline V gene has CDR1 LNHDA and CDR2 SQIVND (reference sequence). The CDR3 has 14 amino acids. The CDR3 DNA follows: TGTGCCAGTAGTATCACAGGGGCTGGTTACGAGCAGTACTTC. This encodes CASSITGAGYEQYF.

CDR3 sequence (DNA): TGTGCCAGCAGCTCGGGACAACCCCCTGAAGCTTTCTTT. This gives the protein CASSSGQPPEAFF. The chain joins TRBV7-9 to TRBJ1-1; D is possibly TRBD1 (6 bases). The V gene's germline CDR1 is SEHNR and CDR2 FQNEAQ (reference sequence). The CDR3 length is 13 residues. V was clipped by 4 bases and J by 6 bases, with 12 bases between them.